This T cell receptor beta chain was identified during a study of CD8+CD57+ T cells in acquired aplastic anemia. This CDR3 contains 16 residues. Germline V gene data show CDR1 as DFQATT and CDR2 as SNEGSKA (reference sequence). V was clipped by 0 bases and J by 5 bases; unmatched bases: 8. Genomic DNA constituted the template upon which TCR beta VDJ and CDR3 profiling was performed. TCRdb used MiXCR to reprocess the reads, holding one entry per CDR3 protein. The table includes around 400,000 distinct CDR3 sequences, 55% to 75% detected once. The chain uses TRBV20-1 and TRBJ1-5; 9 bases match TRBD1. This receptor was taken from a human donor in good health, serving as a control. Source material: sorted CD4+, CD8+, or CD8+CD57+ T cells (not recorded which) from PBMCs. The CDR3 region has the DNA TGCAGTGCTAGAGAGGCGCACGGGGACAGGGATCAGCCCCAGCATTTT. This encodes CSAREAHGDRDQPQHF.